In this sample, the clone carrying this T cell receptor beta chain turned up many times. What it binds is unknown. This entry comes from a study of T cell repertoires in cytomegalovirus infection. In TCRdb, the reads were re-called with MiXCR into one record per CDR3 protein. The profile shows some 480,000 distinct CDR3 sequences, 30% to 40% of them singletons. The sample consisted of cultured PBMCs, taken from culture after CMV antigen stimulation. The receptor comes from a human donor in good health (CMV status not recorded). Some clones in this sample may be carry-over from other donors' samples.

The CDR3 is CASSLDSEAFF. As DNA, the CDR3 is TGTGCCAGCAGCTTGGACAGTGAAGCTTTCTTT. The chain joins TRBV7-2 to TRBJ1-1, with a possible D match to TRBD1 (6 bases). Trimming shortened V by 3 bases and J by 7 bases, and 6 bases separated the two germline ends. The length of the CDR3 is 11 residues. Germline V gene lookup returns CDR1 SGHTA and CDR2 FQGNSA. The full variable domain, rest sourced from reference TRBV7-2 and TRBJ1-1, is GAGVSQSPSNKVTEKGKDVELRCDPISGHTALYWYRQSLGQGLEFLIYFQGNSAPDKSGLPSDRFSAERTGGSVSTLTIQRTQQEDSAVYLCASSLDSEAFFGQGTRLTVV.